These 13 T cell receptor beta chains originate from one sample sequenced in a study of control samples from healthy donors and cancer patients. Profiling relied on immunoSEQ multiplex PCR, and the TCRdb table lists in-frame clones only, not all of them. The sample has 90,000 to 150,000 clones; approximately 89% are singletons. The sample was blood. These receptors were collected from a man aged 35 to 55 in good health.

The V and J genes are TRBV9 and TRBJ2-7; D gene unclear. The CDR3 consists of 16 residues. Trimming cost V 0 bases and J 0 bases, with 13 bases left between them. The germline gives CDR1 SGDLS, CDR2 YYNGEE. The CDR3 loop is CASSVGDQPGSYEQYF. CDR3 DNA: TGTGCCAGCAGCGTAGGGGATCAGCCAGGCTCCTACGAGCAGTACTTC.

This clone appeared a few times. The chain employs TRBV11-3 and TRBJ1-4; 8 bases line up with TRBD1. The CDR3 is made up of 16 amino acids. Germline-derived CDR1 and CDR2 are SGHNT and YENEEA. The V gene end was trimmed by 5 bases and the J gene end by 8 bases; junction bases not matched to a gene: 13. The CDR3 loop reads CASSLRQGRTSEKLFF. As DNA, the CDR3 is TGTGCCAGCAGCCTTCGACAGGGGAGGACGTCCGAAAAACTGTTTTTT. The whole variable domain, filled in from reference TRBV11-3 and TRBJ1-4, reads EAGVVQSPRYKIIEKKQPVAFWCNPISGHNTLYWYLQNLGQGPELLIRYENEEAVDDSQLPKDRFSAERLKGVDSTLKIQPAELGDSAVYLCASSLRQGRTSEKLFFGSGTQLSVL.

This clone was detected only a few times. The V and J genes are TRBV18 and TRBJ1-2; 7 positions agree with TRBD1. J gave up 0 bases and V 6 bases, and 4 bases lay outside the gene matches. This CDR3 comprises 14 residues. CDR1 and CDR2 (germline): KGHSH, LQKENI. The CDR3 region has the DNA TGTGCCAGCTCGTTGGGACAGCCTAACTATGGCTACACCTTC. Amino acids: CASSLGQPNYGYTF. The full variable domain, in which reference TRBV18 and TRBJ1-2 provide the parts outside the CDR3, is NAGVMQNPRHLVRRRGQEARLRCSPMKGHSHVYWYRQLPEEGLKFMVYLQKENIIDESGMPKERFSAEFPKEGPSILRIQQVVRGDSAAYFCASSLGQPNYGYTFGSGTRLTVV.

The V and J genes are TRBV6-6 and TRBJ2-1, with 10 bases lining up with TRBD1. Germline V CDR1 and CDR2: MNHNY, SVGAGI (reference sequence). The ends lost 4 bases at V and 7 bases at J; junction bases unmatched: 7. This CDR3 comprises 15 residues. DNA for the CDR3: TGTGCCAGCAGTTCCCAGGGACAGGGGATTAATGAGCAGTTCTTC. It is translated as CASSSQGQGINEQFF.

The CDR3 bases are TGTGCCAGCAGCGTAGGGACTAGCGGGGGGGCCGCAGAGACCCAGTACTTC. Amino acid sequence: CASSVGTSGGAAETQYF. The chain has TRBV9 and TRBJ2-5, with 15 bases lining up with TRBD2. Germline CDR1 is SGDLS and CDR2 is YYNGEE. The CDR3 loop spans 17 amino acids. Trimming removed 0 bases from V and 4 bases from J; junction bases left unmatched: 4.

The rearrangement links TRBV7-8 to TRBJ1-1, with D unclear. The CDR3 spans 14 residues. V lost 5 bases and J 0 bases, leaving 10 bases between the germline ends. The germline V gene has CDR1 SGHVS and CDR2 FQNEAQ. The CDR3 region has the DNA TGTGCCAGCAGCCCAATAAGTTTGAACACTGAAGCTTTCTTT. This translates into CASSPISLNTEAFF.

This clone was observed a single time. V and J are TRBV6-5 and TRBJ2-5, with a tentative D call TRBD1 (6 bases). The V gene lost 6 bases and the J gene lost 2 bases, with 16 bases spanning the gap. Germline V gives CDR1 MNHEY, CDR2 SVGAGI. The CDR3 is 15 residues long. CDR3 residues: CASSPQGHTQETQYF. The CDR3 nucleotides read TGTGCCAGCAGCCCACAGGGACACACACAAGAGACCCAGTACTTC.

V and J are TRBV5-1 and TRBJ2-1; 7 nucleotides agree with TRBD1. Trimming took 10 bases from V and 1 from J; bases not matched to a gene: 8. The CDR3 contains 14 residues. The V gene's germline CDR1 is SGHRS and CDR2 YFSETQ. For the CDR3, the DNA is TGCGCCTGTCGTCCGGGACAGTCCTACAATGAGCAGTTCTTC. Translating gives CACRPGQSYNEQFF. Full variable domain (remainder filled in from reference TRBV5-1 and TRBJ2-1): KAGVTQTPRYLIKTRGQQVTLSCSPISGHRSVSWYQQTPGQGLQFLFEYFSETQRNKGNFPGRFSGRQFSNSRSEMNVSTLELGDSALYLCACRPGQSYNEQFFGPGTRLTVL.

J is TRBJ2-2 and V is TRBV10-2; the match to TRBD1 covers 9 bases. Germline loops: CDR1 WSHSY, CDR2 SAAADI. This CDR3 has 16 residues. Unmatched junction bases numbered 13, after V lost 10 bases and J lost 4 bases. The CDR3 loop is CATHRGRERSTGELFF. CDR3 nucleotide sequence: TGCGCCACCCACAGGGGGCGGGAGAGAAGCACCGGGGAGCTGTTTTTT.

The CDR3 here is CASSRGQLAFSGNTIYF. In DNA, the CDR3 is TGTGCCAGCAGCAGGGGACAGCTTGCCTTCTCTGGAAACACCATATATTTT. V gene TRBV11-2 combines with J gene TRBJ1-3, with TRBD1 identical over 7 bases. J lost 0 bases, V lost 5 bases, and 10 bases had no gene match. CDR3 length: 17 amino acids. CDR1 is SGHAT, CDR2 FQNNGV, per germline. Drawing the rest from reference TRBV11-2 and TRBJ1-3, the complete variable domain is EAGVAQSPRYKIIEKRQSVAFWCNPISGHATLYWYQQILGQGPKLLIQFQNNGVVDDSQLPKDRFSAERLKGVDSTLKIQPAKLEDSAVYLCASSRGQLAFSGNTIYFGEGSWLTVV.

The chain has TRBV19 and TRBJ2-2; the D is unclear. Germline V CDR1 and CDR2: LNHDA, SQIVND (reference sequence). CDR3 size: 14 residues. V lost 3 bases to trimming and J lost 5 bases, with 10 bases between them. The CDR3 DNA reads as TGTGCCAGTAGTATTAATCTGCAAACCGGGGAGCTGTTTTTT. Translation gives CASSINLQTGELFF.

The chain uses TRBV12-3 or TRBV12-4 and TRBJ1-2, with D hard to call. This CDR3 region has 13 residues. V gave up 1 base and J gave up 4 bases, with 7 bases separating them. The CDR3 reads CASSLDRLYGYTF. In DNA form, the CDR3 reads TGTGCCAGCAGTTTAGACCGTCTCTATGGCTACACCTTC.

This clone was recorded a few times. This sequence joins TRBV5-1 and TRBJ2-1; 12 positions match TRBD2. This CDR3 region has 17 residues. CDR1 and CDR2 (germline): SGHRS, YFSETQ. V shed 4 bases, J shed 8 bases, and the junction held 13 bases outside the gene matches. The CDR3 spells CASSRLAGAIIDDEQFF. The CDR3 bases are TGCGCCAGCAGCCGACTAGCGGGGGCGATCATTGACGATGAGCAGTTCTTC.